Listed below are T cell receptor beta chains from one sample, sequenced in a study of cytomegalovirus exposure and HLA in healthy donors. TCRdb's table, derived via immunoSEQ multiplex PCR, lists solely in-frame clones and lacks some. The data show around 150,000 clones, 79% seen once. The sample was PBMCs. These receptors were taken from a man aged 50-60 years in good health and CMV-seropositive. Each CDR3 is given without its conserved first and last residue. D genes are given only for firm matches. The size entry is marked missing in some rows and otherwise reads once, few, many or a size class.

V	D	size	length	CDR3
TRBV5-6	TRBD2	NA	15	ASSLAPSGSSLYEQY
TRBV7-9	TRBD2	NA	11	SSSGDFYGELF
TRBV9	TRBD1	once	10	ASSATDRPQY
TRBV28	NA	NA	13	ASSYSGSSGNTIY
TRBV2	NA	NA	13	ASTSWGGGHQPQH
TRBV6-5	NA	NA	14	ASSYSIWRGPYEQY
TRBV19	TRBD1	NA	13	AVQQGAEGTDTQY
TRBV29-1	NA	NA	12	SVEEGRGGNEQF
TRBV28	TRBD1	NA	13	ASLGQADSGNTIY
TRBV18	NA	NA	12	ASSPESSNEKLF
TRBV4-1	TRBD1	NA	14	ASSQATGGADQPQH
TRBV5-1	TRBD2	few	13	ASSLWLAGGDTQY
TRBV28	TRBD1	once	12	ASGRQGARSGYT
TRBV28	NA	NA	11	ASSFSSTDTQY
TRBV7-9	TRBD2	NA	16	ASTLRLAGGIAYNEQF
TRBV14	NA	once	14	ASSPLGNRDAYEQY
TRBV28	NA	NA	14	ASSLSRDSINQPQH
TRBV9	NA	NA	16	ASSVAFTTGSSTDTQY
TRBV7-3	TRBD1	NA	12	ASSLGQGADEQY
TRBV2	NA	NA	14	ASSEAGGSFNTEAF
TRBV5-4	TRBD1	NA	14	ASSLGQGAQNSPLH
TRBV18	NA	NA	11	ASSPVEHGEQY
TRBV5-4	TRBD2	NA	15	ASSWPPPSGKPYEQY
TRBV30	NA	NA	11	AWSHKGTSPLH
TRBV5-1	TRBD1	few	13	ASNPDRPSYNEQF